This entry is about one T cell receptor beta chain. This sample was included in a study of shared clonotypes between healthy human individuals. Using about 220 ng DNA, around 30,000 T cell genomes, the sorted-subset replicate PCRs were run. This table comes from immunoSEQ multiplex PCR, and its TCRdb copy is limited to in-frame clones, with some not included. The data contain under 650,000 clones, 90% to 96% of them singletons. This CDR3 is 19 amino acids long. V was shortened by 3 bases and J by 7 bases, with 28 bases between the two germline ends. Germline lookup yields CDR1 SEHNR and CDR2 FQNEAQ (reference sequence).

This receptor was identified in a woman in her thirties in good health. The sequencing sample was made of naive CD4+ T cells sorted from blood. The subset is: CD45RA+ positively selected. The chain employs TRBV7-9 and TRBJ1-3; D is ambiguous. The DNA for the CDR3 is TGTGCCAGCAGCTTCTTGTGGGAAGGTGGTAGAAAGAAGAGCAACACCATATATTTT. Amino acid sequence: CASSFLWEGGRKKSNTIYF.